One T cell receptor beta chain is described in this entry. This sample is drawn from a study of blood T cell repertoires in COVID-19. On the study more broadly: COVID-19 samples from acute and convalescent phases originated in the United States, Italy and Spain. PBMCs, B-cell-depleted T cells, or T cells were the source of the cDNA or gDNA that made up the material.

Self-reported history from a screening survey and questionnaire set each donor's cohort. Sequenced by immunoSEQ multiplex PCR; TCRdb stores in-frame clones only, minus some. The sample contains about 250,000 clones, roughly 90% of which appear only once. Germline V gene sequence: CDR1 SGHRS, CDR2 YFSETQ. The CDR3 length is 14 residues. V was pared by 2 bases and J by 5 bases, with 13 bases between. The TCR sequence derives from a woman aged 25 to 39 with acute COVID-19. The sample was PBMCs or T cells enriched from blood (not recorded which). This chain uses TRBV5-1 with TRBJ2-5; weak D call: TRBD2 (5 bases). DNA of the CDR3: TGCGCCAGCAGCTTCGCCGGGGATGGGGAGACCCAGTACTTC. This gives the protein CASSFAGDGETQYF.